The 22 T cell receptor beta chains given below trace back to one sample, sequenced in a study of blood T cells in healthy people across ages. Together with a sample-barcoded 5' primer, a J-beta primer mix was included in a second PCR lasting roughly 7 to 11 cycles. TCRdb redid the calling of the 5' RACE reads with MiXCR, one entry per CDR3 protein. The repertoire includes hundreds of thousands of distinct CDR3 sequences, roughly 50% of them detected once, and 30% to 40% sits in the top ten. The sequencing input was blood. The receptors stem from a man aged 55 to 70 in good health.

V usage is TRBV20-1 and J usage is TRBJ2-1; possibly TRBD1 for D (5 bases). Trimming cost V 5 bases and J 4 bases, with 6 bases left between them. The length of the CDR3 is 11 residues. Germline CDR1 reads DFQATT; CDR2 reads SNEGSKA (reference sequence). CDR3 amino acids: CSAGQYNEQFF. In nucleotides, the CDR3 is TGCAGTGCTGGACAATACAATGAGCAGTTCTTC.

This clonotype was detected only a few times. As DNA, the CDR3 is TGCAGCGCCTCCTCAGGTGGCGGCTACACCTTC. It translates to CSASSGGGYTF. The rearrangement uses TRBV29-1 and TRBJ1-2; D is undetermined. CDR1 and CDR2 from the germline V gene are SQVTM and ANQGSEA. V was shortened by 7 bases and J by 8 bases, with 14 bases between the two germline ends. There are 11 residues in the CDR3.

The chain links TRBV15 to TRBJ1-2; 7 nucleotides agree with TRBD1. J lost 1 base, V lost 0 bases, and 2 bases had no gene match. CDR3 length equals 15 residues. Looked up from germline, CDR1 is LNHNV and CDR2 is YYDKDF (reference sequence). Here the CDR3 reads CATSRETGYNYGYTF. The CDR3, as DNA: TGTGCCACCAGCAGAGAGACAGGGTATAACTATGGCTACACCTTC.

Remarks on this clonotype: Germline and junction disagree at one end, which may indicate a read error. V usage is TRBV6-6 and J usage is TRBJ1-2; TRBD1 aligns across 7 bases. The CDR3 contains 13 residues. From germline, CDR1 is MNHNY and CDR2 SVGAGI (reference sequence). The CDR3 coding sequence is TGTGCCAACAGTATCGGGGTTGAGGGGGCATACACCTTC. Protein product: CANSIGVEGAYTF.

This clonotype was observed a single time. The chain recombines TRBV18 with TRBJ2-1; D is unresolved. V lost 0 bases to trimming and J lost 5 bases, with 2 bases between them. The CDR3 is 12 amino acids. The germline V gene has CDR1 KGHSH and CDR2 LQKENI. CDR3 amino acids: CASSPPNNEQFF. CDR3 bases: TGTGCCAGCTCACCACCAAACAATGAGCAGTTCTTC.

This clonotype was found a few times. The chain employs TRBV2 and TRBJ2-4; D ambiguous. The CDR3 is 14 residues long. Germline assignment: CDR1 SNHLY and CDR2 FYNNEI. V was pared by 3 bases and J by 0 bases, with 6 bases between. DNA for the CDR3: TGTGCCAGCAGTGATAAGGAAGCCAAAAACATTCAGTACTTC. Residues: CASSDKEAKNIQYF.

The chain has TRBV7-2 and TRBJ1-5, with D possibly matching TRBD1 (5 bases). The germline CDR1 and CDR2 sequences are SGHTA and FQGNSA. V lost 1 base and J lost 9, with 13 bases in between. This CDR3 is built from 14 residues. Here the CDR3 reads CASSLDGARAPQHF. In DNA, the CDR3 is TGTGCCAGCAGCTTAGACGGGGCCAGGGCGCCCCAGCATTTT. Combining the CDR3 with reference TRBV7-2 and TRBJ1-5 gives the whole variable domain GAGVSQSPSNKVTEKGKDVELRCDPISGHTALYWYRQSLGQGLEFLIYFQGNSAPDKSGLPSDRFSAERTGGSVSTLTIQRTQQEDSAVYLCASSLDGARAPQHFGDGTRLSIL.

This clonotype has only a few counts. An end of the junction does not agree with germline; a read error may underlie this. The V and J genes are TRBV5-1 and TRBJ2-3; no firm D call. Looked up from germline, CDR1 is SGHRS and CDR2 is YFSETQ. The CDR3 spans 13 residues. The DNA of the CDR3 is TGTGCCAGCAGTTTGAAGGGCACAGATACGCAGTATTTT. Protein: CASSLKGTDTQYF. Variable domain in full (rest from reference TRBV5-1 and TRBJ2-3): KAGVTQTPRYLIKTRGQQVTLSCSPISGHRSVSWYQQTPGQGLQFLFEYFSETQRNKGNFPGRFSGRQFSNSRSEMNVSTLELGDSALYLCASSLKGTDTQYFGPGTRLTVL.

The chain joins TRBV4-3 to TRBJ2-5; D is uncertain. Looked up from germline, CDR1 is LGHNA and CDR2 is YSLEER. CDR3 length equals 13 residues. V lost 4 bases to trimming and J lost 0 bases, with 6 bases between them. The DNA for the CDR3 is TGCGCCAGCAGCCGAGTGTACCAAGAGACCCAGTACTTC. Residues: CASSRVYQETQYF.

The chain joins TRBV6-1 to TRBJ1-1, with D hard to call. Deletions cut 1 base from V and 4 bases from J, with 7 bases between. The CDR3 length is 13 residues. Germline V gene data show CDR1 as MNHNS and CDR2 as SASEGT. The CDR3 bases are TGTGCCAGCAGTGAAGTTAGGAGCACTGAAGCTTTCTTT. Its protein is CASSEVRSTEAFF.

The chain recombines TRBV6-2 or TRBV6-3 with TRBJ2-3; the D is unclear. The germline CDR1 and CDR2 sequences are MNHEY and SVGEGT. The CDR3 totals 14 residues. V lost 0 bases and J 4 bases, leaving 8 bases between the germline ends. The DNA of the CDR3 is TGTGCCAGCAGTTACTCGAGACGCGCAGATACGCAGTATTTT. This codes for CASSYSRRADTQYF.

The V and J genes are TRBV4-1 and TRBJ2-1; the D gene could be TRBD1 or TRBD2 (5 bases each). Trimming shortened V by 5 bases and J by 9 bases, and 11 bases separated the two germline ends. The CDR3 has 12 residues. Looked up from germline, CDR1 is MGHRA and CDR2 is YSYEKL. The CDR3 DNA reads TGCGCCAGCAGCGCCGGGGCCCGTGAGCAGTTCTTC. Residues: CASSAGAREQFF.

The chain couples TRBV7-7 to TRBJ2-5, with a tentative D call TRBD2 (5 bases). Trimming left V 1 base short and J 11 bases short, with 20 bases between. From germline, CDR1 is SSHAT and CDR2 FNYEAQ (reference sequence). This CDR3 contains 15 residues. The CDR3 DNA is TGTGCCAGCAGCTTAGGACGGGGTTACAACAATGAGCAGTACTTC. The encoded protein is CASSLGRGYNNEQYF.

V gene TRBV25-1 combines with J gene TRBJ1-2; 7 nucleotides match TRBD1. The CDR3 is made up of 14 amino acids. In germline, CDR1 is MGHDK, CDR2 SYGVNS. The V and J ends lost 0 bases and 7 bases, in that order; junction bases with no gene match: 5. CDR3: CASSEYPRQGGYTF. Here the CDR3 DNA reads TGTGCCAGCAGTGAATATCCCCGACAGGGTGGCTACACCTTC.

This clonotype was picked up a small number of times. This chain links TRBV29-1 with TRBJ2-2; D is possibly TRBD2 (6 bases). Germline lookup yields CDR1 SQVTM and CDR2 ANQGSEA. V dropped 4 bases and J dropped 1 base, with 10 bases sitting between them. CDR3 length: 14 amino acids. CDR3 DNA: TGCAGCGTTGGTTGGGGGGAGAACACCGGGGAGCTGTTTTTT. It translates to CSVGWGENTGELFF.

The rearrangement uses TRBV6-5 and TRBJ1-2; 8 bases match TRBD1. This CDR3 comprises 15 residues. After removal of 7 bases from V and 4 bases from J, the junction contained 11 bases not matched to a gene. Germline V gene sequence: CDR1 MNHEY, CDR2 SVGAGI. CDR3 DNA sequence: TGTGCCAGCAAAAATACAGGGGGAGAGGGCTATGGCTACACCTTC. Translated: CASKNTGGEGYGYTF.

To note about this clonotype: Germline and junction disagree at one end, which may indicate a read error. The chain combines TRBV11-2 with TRBJ2-5, with D possibly TRBD2 on 5 matching bases. The CDR3 spans 17 residues. Germline assignment: CDR1 SGHAT and CDR2 FQNNGV. The CDR3 DNA is TGTGTCAGCAGCTTAGGTAGGAGGCAGGCCGGCCAAGAGACCCAGTACTTC. Translation gives CVSSLGRRQAGQETQYF.

V is TRBV9 and J is TRBJ2-3, with TRBD2 matching over 8 bases. Germline V gene sequence: CDR1 SGDLS, CDR2 YYNGEE. The CDR3 contains 14 residues. After removal of 4 bases from V and 6 bases from J, the junction contained 7 bases not matched to a gene. In DNA, the CDR3 is TGTGCCAGCAGCACCCGGGGGGGCGTGGATACGCAGTATTTT. This translates into CASSTRGGVDTQYF.

This clonotype has at least ten counts. The rearrangement links TRBV7-9 to TRBJ1-5, with D perhaps TRBD1 (5 bases). In germline, CDR1 is SEHNR, CDR2 FQNEAQ (reference sequence). The CDR3 length is 13 residues. V was clipped by 8 bases and J by 1 base, with 9 bases between them. As DNA, the CDR3 is TGTGCCAGCGGGGGGTTAAGCAATCAGCCCCAGCATTTT. Its protein product is CASGGLSNQPQHF. The full variable domain, completed using reference TRBV7-9 and TRBJ1-5, is DTGVSQNPRHKITKRGQNVTFRCDPISEHNRLYWYRQTLGQGPEFLTYFQNEAQLEKSRLLSDRFSAERPKGSFSTLEIQRTEQGDSAMYLCASGGLSNQPQHFGDGTRLSIL.

This chain joins TRBV9 and TRBJ2-5; 8 bases fit TRBD2. The CDR3 contains 15 residues. Germline assignment: CDR1 SGDLS and CDR2 YYNGEE. V lost 2 bases and J lost 0; bases outside the gene matches: 3. CDR3 in DNA: TGTGCCAGCAGCGTCGGGGGGGATAACCAAGAGACCCAGTACTTC. This codes for CASSVGGDNQETQYF.

In its sample, this clonotype was seen a few times. This chain uses TRBV25-1 with TRBJ2-7; D gene unclear. Looked up from germline, CDR1 is MGHDK and CDR2 is SYGVNS. V was trimmed by 4 bases and J by 3 bases, leaving 13 bases between them. The length of the CDR3 is 14 residues. The CDR3 sequence is CASSGAGPLYEQYF. The CDR3 coding sequence is TGTGCCAGCAGTGGGGCAGGACCCCTCTACGAGCAGTACTTC.

In the case of this clonotype: A read error may produce the germline difference seen at one junction end. The V and J genes are TRBV10-3 and TRBJ2-7; TRBD1 agrees at 7 bases. The J call is in doubt because the DNA end fits TRBJ2-4 better. The CDR3 extends over 13 amino acids. Germline lookup yields CDR1 ENHRY and CDR2 SYGVKD. The CDR3, as DNA: TGTGCCACCAGTGAGTACAGGGGAAACATTCAGTACTTC. This encodes CATSEYRGNIQYF.